These T cell receptor beta chains were read from a single sample in a study of blood T cell repertoires in COVID-19. The method was immunoSEQ multiplex PCR; TCRdb's version includes in-frame clones alone and lacks a portion of them. The sample contains around 400,000 clones, approximately 89% of which appear only once. Source material: peripheral blood. The receptors come from a woman in her fifties or sixties with COVID-19, enrolled during active disease. Each CDR3 is given without its conserved first and last residue.

j_call v_call cdr3_aa
TRBJ1-1 TRBV9 ASSLSPGNTEAF
TRBJ1-6 TRBV10-3 AISPGQENSPLH
TRBJ1-5 TRBV4-1 ASSQDLTGGGQPQH
TRBJ1-1 TRBV3-1/TRBV3-2 ASSQAQAEAF
TRBJ2-7 TRBV5-1 ASSLAAGYEQY
TRBJ1-1 TRBV6-5 ASSHDRGQGEAF
TRBJ2-6 TRBV28 ASRQGGGANVLT
TRBJ2-7 TRBV28 ASSGTLAGALYEQY
TRBJ1-1 TRBV11-3 ASSPTDRSEAF
TRBJ1-5 TRBV27 ASSRESGRPRDNQPQH
TRBJ1-2 TRBV2 ASSPGKGAGYGYT
TRBJ1-1 TRBV5-1 ASSQDSFVEAF
TRBJ1-5 TRBV19 ASSIPRGGSNQPQH
TRBJ1-1 TRBV3-1/TRBV3-2 ASSYGQHTEAF
TRBJ2-1 TRBV5-1 ASSKTSGAYNEQF
TRBJ1-6 TRBV3-1/TRBV3-2 ASSFAQVDSPLH
TRBJ2-1 TRBV14 ASRPRGSSYNEQF
TRBJ1-1 TRBV18 ASSPAGEAEAF
TRBJ2-7 TRBV5-4 ASSLGQGSYEQY
TRBJ2-5 TRBV9 ASSERGGLQETQY
TRBJ2-2 TRBV5-6 ASSLGRLPGELF
TRBJ2-1 TRBV5-1 ASSWTSGANNEQF
TRBJ1-3 TRBV10-3 AIKFGQGQNTIY
TRBJ1-5 TRBV2 ASRAEAHSNQPQH
TRBJ2-7 TRBV5-1 ASSSRTYEQY
TRBJ2-3 TRBV4-2 ASSQDQGTRNPDTQY
TRBJ2-4 TRBV25-1 ASSDSGGVTKNIQY
TRBJ1-2 TRBV12-3/TRBV12-4 ASITRQGNGYT
TRBJ1-2 TRBV27 ASKTARVPLRYGYT
TRBJ2-3 TRBV19 ASSMSALALSTDTQY
TRBJ1-2 TRBV20-1 SASLEGYGYT
TRBJ1-5 TRBV28 ASSWPRGQSNQPQH
TRBJ2-3 TRBV3-1/TRBV3-2 ASSQAGLYTQY
TRBJ2-7 TRBV7-8 ASSQTWTSGGISYEQY
TRBJ1-3 TRBV6-5 ASSYGVRAGNTIY
TRBJ1-2 TRBV12-3/TRBV12-4 ASSWTDKWGYT
TRBJ1-1 TRBV18 ASSPIPQSGSRNTEAF
TRBJ2-7 TRBV18 ASSPREGTEGYEQY
TRBJ2-5 TRBV3-1/TRBV3-2 ASSRIAGVGETQY
TRBJ1-1 TRBV6-5 ASSFGGTEAF
TRBJ2-3 TRBV5-4 ASSSRLAGGTDTQY
TRBJ1-4 TRBV28 ASSPPGGSNEKLF
TRBJ1-1 TRBV3-1/TRBV3-2 ASSPRENMNTEAF
TRBJ1-2 TRBV14 ASSQGGYGYT